This TCR beta chain was sequenced in a study of shared clonotypes between healthy human individuals. Findings of the study overall: Lower generation probabilities were found for non-shared clonotypes than for those shared by all four donors.

Trimming removed 1 base at V and 1 base at J, with 4 bases between. The germline V gene encodes CDR1 LGHNT and CDR2 FRNRAP. This CDR3 has 13 amino acids. In regard to this clone: The antigen is unknown.

Libraries were prepared by immunoSEQ multiplex PCR; TCRdb keeps only in-frame clonotypes and omits some of them. The repertoire holds about 2.4 million clones, with 80% to 95% as singletons. The chain combines TRBV12-5 with TRBJ1-1; D is unresolved. The sequenced sample consisted of naive CD4+ T cells from PBMCs. As to subset: CD45RA+ positively selected. This sequence originates from a man in his late teens or twenties in good health. Some clones in this sample may be carry-over from other donors' samples. The CDR3 DNA sequence: TGTGCTAGTGGTTTGGCCGGGAACACTGAAGCTTTCTTT. It specifies CASGLAGNTEAFF.